Below, one T cell receptor (beta chain) is given with its context. The data derive from a study of neoadjuvant anti-PD-1 for oral cavity cancer. Across the whole study: Before surgery, most patients got three to four biweekly 3 mg/kg nivolumab doses. Around day 43, patients without progression received a fourth nivolumab dose before surgery.

Described time point: after neoadjuvant nivolumab, at surgical resection. Cohort: HPV-negative, locally advanced oral cavity squamous cell carcinoma patients. Six replicates per PBMC sample, mostly from around 500 ng of genomic DNA. Profiling relied on immunoSEQ multiplex PCR, and the TCRdb table lists in-frame clones only, not all of them. Among about 9,600 clones listed, about three fifths were seen once. Trimming cost V 4 bases and J 4 bases; bases outside gene matches: 13. The CDR3 covers 17 residues. The V gene's germline CDR1 is SGHVS and CDR2 FQNEAQ. This specimen consisted of PBMCs, obtained after nivolumab (anti-PD-1) treatment. This TCR was recovered from a person between 35 and 79 years old with oral cavity squamous cell carcinoma. The chain employs TRBV7-8 and TRBJ1-1, with 9 bases that match TRBD1. In DNA, the CDR3 is TGTGCCAGCAGCTGGATCCGGGACAGGGTAAGGGTCACTGAAGCTTTCTTT. Its protein product is CASSWIRDRVRVTEAFF.